These 5 T cell receptor beta chains were all obtained from the same sample, sequenced in a study of OX40 agonist ivuxolimab in advanced cancers. Assay used: immunoSEQ multiplex PCR; TCRdb lists only in-frame clones, some missing. Of about 60,000 clones in the sample, roughly 89% are singletons; the top ten hold around 15%. The sequences come from CD4+ or CD8+ T cells sorted from blood, collected in a trial of the OX40 agonist ivuxolimab. Every receptor here comes from an adult with an advanced solid tumor such as melanoma, head and neck, liver or kidney cancer.

The J gene is TRBJ2-1, the V gene TRBV5-1; D may match TRBD1 or TRBD2 (6 bases each). Trimming pared 0 bases from V and 3 bases from J, leaving 13 bases between. The CDR3 sequence is 16 residues long. Germline lookup yields CDR1 SGHRS and CDR2 YFSETQ. In DNA, the CDR3 is TGCGCCAGCAGCTTGGATTCGGGGGCGGGCTACAATGAGCAGTTCTTC. Its protein product is CASSLDSGAGYNEQFF.

The genes are TRBV6-6 and TRBJ2-1, with 10 bases lining up with TRBD2. J gave up 8 bases and V 8 bases, and 9 bases lay outside the gene matches. Germline assignment: CDR1 MNHNY and CDR2 SVGAGI (reference sequence). The CDR3 has 14 amino acids. The CDR3 reads CASCLAGARYEQFF. DNA for the CDR3: TGTGCCAGCTGTCTAGCGGGAGCGAGGTATGAGCAGTTCTTC.

CDR3 protein: CASSSPAGSPYEQYF. CDR3 DNA sequence: TGCGCCAGCAGCTCCCCAGCAGGGTCTCCCTACGAGCAGTACTTC. The V call is TRBV5-1, the J call TRBJ2-7, with D maybe TRBD1 (5 bases). With 3 bases removed from V and 2 bases from J, the gap between germline ends came to 15 bases. The CDR3 totals 15 residues. Per the germline V gene, CDR1 is SGHRS and CDR2 is YFSETQ.

The J gene is TRBJ1-4, the V gene TRBV6-5; 8 nucleotides align to TRBD1. This CDR3 has 15 residues. Germline-derived CDR1 and CDR2 are MNHEY and SVGAGI. The J segment lost 10 bases and the V segment lost 6 bases, leaving 13 bases of the junction unmatched. CDR3 sequence (DNA): TGTGCCAGCAGGACATCAGGGGGCACCATGGCAAAACTGTTTTTT. Its translation is CASRTSGGTMAKLFF.

The chain joins TRBV7-2 to TRBJ2-7, with 7 positions matching TRBD2. This CDR3 is 15 amino acids long. V shed 1 base and J 2 bases; nucleotides not matched to a gene: 5. From germline, CDR1 is SGHTA and CDR2 FQGNSA. The chain's CDR3 is CASSLDRGSAYEQYF. Written as DNA, the CDR3 is TGTGCCAGCAGCTTAGACCGCGGGAGCGCCTACGAGCAGTACTTC.